What follows is one T cell receptor (beta chain) and its context. This entry comes from a study of shared T cell receptors in the human thymus. Repertoires were generated with immunoSEQ multiplex PCR, while TCRdb's copy carries only in-frame clones and drops some. This table has around 730,000 clones, roughly 85% appearing once. CDR3 size: 21 residues. CDR1 is SGDLS and CDR2 is YYNGEE in the germline V gene. Trimming cost V 4 bases and J 6 bases; bases outside gene matches: 22. The same data also contributed to another study, on human thymus T cells. That paper adds: Donors were healthy Finnish babies undergoing corrective operations for congenital heart defects. Surgeons resected thymus tissue during corrective heart surgery. Repertoires from thymus and blood appeared to show biased V and J gene usage. Related research described thymic repertoires that were highly overlapping among unrelated individuals.

Material: thymocytes. The clonotype was recovered from a girl under two years old with a congenital heart defect. This sequence joins TRBV9 and TRBJ1-6, with 10 bases identical to TRBD1. CDR3 bases: TGTGCCAGCAGCCCTCATCAACCCCCGGGACAGGGGAAGTCTGCTAATTCACCCCTCCACTTT. Protein product: CASSPHQPPGQGKSANSPLHF.